These 26 T cell receptor beta chains were all obtained from the same sample, sequenced in a study of blood T cell repertoires in COVID-19. The data were produced by immunoSEQ multiplex PCR, yet TCRdb's version contains in-frame clones alone and is incomplete. Here the sample spans about 200,000 clones, roughly 89% being singletons. Sequenced: PBMCs or T cells enriched from blood (not recorded which). Receptors originate from a woman younger than 45 with acute COVID-19.

V is TRBV7-8 and J is TRBJ1-4; a weak D match, TRBD1 (5 bases). Germline V gene data show CDR1 as SGHVS and CDR2 as FQNEAQ. V lost 0 bases to trimming and J lost 7 bases, with 9 bases between them. The CDR3 spans 14 residues. DNA for the CDR3: TGTGCCAGCAGCTTAGCAGGGGTTGGTGAAAAACTGTTTTTT. This sequence encodes CASSLAGVGEKLFF.

This rearrangement joins TRBV30 to TRBJ1-2; a weak D match, TRBD1 (6 bases). The CDR3 contains 14 residues. Trimming removed 0 bases from V and 3 bases from J, with 11 bases in between. Germline assignment: CDR1 GTSNPN and CDR2 SVGIG (reference sequence). DNA for the CDR3: TGTGCCTGGAGTGTAGGGGGGGCGGACTATGGCTACACCTTC. Translated: CAWSVGGADYGYTF.

The rearrangement links TRBV7-9 to TRBJ1-2; 11 positions match TRBD1. The CDR3 spans 16 residues. Germline CDR1 is SEHNR and CDR2 is FQNEAQ (reference sequence). V gave up 2 bases and J gave up 6 bases; unmatched junction bases: 8. CDR3: CASSLRRTGGADGYTF. In nucleotides, the CDR3 is TGTGCCAGCAGCTTAAGGAGGACAGGGGGCGCGGATGGCTACACCTTC. Filled out from reference TRBV7-9 and TRBJ1-2, the complete variable domain reads DTGVSQNPRHKITKRGQNVTFRCDPISEHNRLYWYRQTLGQGPEFLTYFQNEAQLEKSRLLSDRFSAERPKGSFSTLEIQRTEQGDSAMYLCASSLRRTGGADGYTFGSGTRLTVV.

The rearrangement uses TRBV19 and TRBJ1-6; maybe TRBD1 (6 bases). The CDR3 loop spans 15 amino acids. CDR1 is LNHDA and CDR2 is SQIVND in the germline V gene (reference sequence). Trimming took off 8 bases at V and 6 bases at J, with 17 bases between the two ends. This CDR3 is CASSRGTEVNSPLHF. Here the CDR3 DNA reads TGTGCCAGTTCTAGGGGGACCGAGGTTAATTCACCCCTCCACTTT.

The chain joins TRBV19 to TRBJ2-3; TRBD1 might be the D (5 bases). The germline gives CDR1 LNHDA, CDR2 SQIVND (reference sequence). The CDR3 has 14 amino acids. V was clipped by 1 base and J by 6 bases, with 11 bases between them. As DNA, the CDR3 is TGTGCCAGTAGTATAGTTGGGGCGTGGGATACGCAGTATTTT. This sequence encodes CASSIVGAWDTQYF.

This chain links TRBV9 with TRBJ2-2, with 12 bases lining up with TRBD2. Germline CDR1 reads SGDLS; CDR2 reads YYNGEE. The ends lost 7 bases at V and 1 base at J; junction bases unmatched: 5. The CDR3 extends over 16 amino acids. The CDR3 nucleotides are TGTGCCAGCGGATCGACTAGCGGGGGGAACACCGGGGAGCTGTTTTTT. Translated, it gives CASGSTSGGNTGELFF. The whole variable domain, filled in from reference TRBV9 and TRBJ2-2, reads DSGVTQTPKHLITATGQRVTLRCSPRSGDLSVYWYQQSLDQGLQFLIQYYNGEERAKGNILERFSAQQFPDLHSELNLSSLELGDSALYFCASGSTSGGNTGELFFGEGSRLTVL.

V and J are TRBV16 and TRBJ1-5, with D hard to call. Germline CDR1 KGHSY, CDR2 FQNENV. The V end was cut by 0 bases, the J end by 2 bases, with 5 bases between. The CDR3 is 14 amino acids. Here the CDR3 DNA reads TGTGCCAGCAGCCAATCGGGAGGCAATCAGCCCCAGCATTTT. Residues: CASSQSGGNQPQHF.

With respect to this clone: The identical CDR3 is also encoded by other nucleotide sequences in the sample. The chain employs TRBV9 and TRBJ1-3, with TRBD1 matching over 7 bases. This CDR3 comprises 16 residues. The germline V gene encodes CDR1 SGDLS and CDR2 YYNGEE. Trimming took 2 bases from V and 0 from J; bases not matched to a gene: 5. As DNA, the CDR3 is TGTGCCAGCAGCGTGGGACAGCTCGACTCTGGAAACACCATATATTTT. Translating it yields CASSVGQLDSGNTIYF. The complete variable domain, with remaining parts taken from reference TRBV9 and TRBJ1-3, reads DSGVTQTPKHLITATGQRVTLRCSPRSGDLSVYWYQQSLDQGLQFLIQYYNGEERAKGNILERFSAQQFPDLHSELNLSSLELGDSALYFCASSVGQLDSGNTIYFGEGSWLTVV.

The J gene is TRBJ1-2, the V gene TRBV10-3; the D gene is possibly TRBD1 (6 bases). Germline V lookup: CDR1 ENHRY, CDR2 SYGVKD. The CDR3 is 19 amino acids. Trimming removed 0 bases from V and 2 bases from J, with 22 bases in between. The CDR3: CAISESIGARDTFNYGYTF. In nucleotides, the CDR3 is TGTGCCATCAGTGAGTCGATCGGCGCGAGGGACACCTTCAACTATGGCTACACCTTC.

The rearrangement uses TRBV7-9 and TRBJ1-1; 8 bases align to TRBD1. With V trimmed by 3 bases and J by 1 base, 10 bases remained unmatched. Per germline, CDR1 SEHNR and CDR2 FQNEAQ (reference sequence). CDR3 length: 17 residues. The CDR3 here is CASSFAPGQDENTEAFF. CDR3 nucleotides: TGTGCCAGCAGCTTTGCTCCGGGACAGGACGAGAACACTGAAGCTTTCTTT.

The V and J genes are TRBV5-5 and TRBJ2-7, with 12 bases matching TRBD1. The length of the CDR3 is 16 residues. Germline V gene sequence: CDR1 SGHKS, CDR2 YYEKEE (reference sequence). V was pared by 1 base and J by 6 bases, with 8 bases of the junction left unmatched. CDR3 coding DNA: TGTGCCAGCAGCTTGCCGGGACAGGGGGCCGTCGGCGAGCAGTACTTC. This translates into CASSLPGQGAVGEQYF.

The chain is built from TRBV6-5 and TRBJ1-6; D gene unclear. V shed 8 bases and J shed 12 bases, with 20 bases lying between them. CDR3 size: 14 residues. Looked up from germline, CDR1 is MNHEY and CDR2 is SVGAGI. The CDR3 coding sequence is TGTGCCAGCTCCCCGGGAGGGAGATCCGTACCCCTCCACTTT. Residues: CASSPGGRSVPLHF.

J is TRBJ1-1 and V is TRBV5-1, with D possibly TRBD1 on 5 matching bases. V gave up 7 bases and J gave up 2 bases, with 9 bases separating them. This CDR3 has 12 amino acids. CDR1 and CDR2 (germline): SGHRS, YFSETQ. This chain's CDR3 is CASRGDNTEAFF. The CDR3, as DNA: TGCGCCAGCCGGGGGGATAACACTGAAGCTTTCTTT. Complete variable domain (other parts from reference TRBV5-1 and TRBJ1-1): KAGVTQTPRYLIKTRGQQVTLSCSPISGHRSVSWYQQTPGQGLQFLFEYFSETQRNKGNFPGRFSGRQFSNSRSEMNVSTLELGDSALYLCASRGDNTEAFFGQGTRLTVV.

The chain joins TRBV27 to TRBJ2-6; 8 bases line up with TRBD1. The ends lost 0 bases at V and 0 bases at J; junction bases unmatched: 7. The germline V gene encodes CDR1 MNHEY and CDR2 SMNVEV (reference sequence). The CDR3 sequence is 19 residues long. The CDR3 spells CASSLSVTGAPSGANVLTF. DNA of the CDR3: TGTGCCAGCAGTTTATCGGTGACAGGGGCGCCCTCTGGGGCCAACGTCCTGACTTTC.

This chain uses TRBV6-4 with TRBJ2-1; 11 positions match TRBD1. V lost 2 bases and J lost 10; bases outside the gene matches: 4. The CDR3 is 14 amino acids. Germline CDR1 MRHNA, CDR2 SNTAGT. In DNA form, the CDR3 reads TGTGCCAGCAGTGACGGACAGGGGGCAGGGGAGCAGTTCTTC. The encoded protein is CASSDGQGAGEQFF.

In DNA form, the CDR3 reads TGTGCCAGCAGCTTCCGAAAACCCAGGGGCCCCTCTGAGCAGTACTTC. Amino acid sequence: CASSFRKPRGPSEQYF. This sequence joins TRBV7-2 and TRBJ2-7, with a weak D call TRBD1 (6 bases). The V end was cut by 3 bases, the J end by 7 bases, with 22 bases between. CDR1 is SGHTA, CDR2 FQGNSA, per germline. The CDR3 is 16 residues long.

The chain carries TRBV3-1 (or the pseudogene TRBV3-2) and TRBJ1-5, with TRBD1 matching 8 bases. The V segment lost 0 bases and the J segment 7 bases; nucleotides outside the gene matches: 5. The CDR3 consists of 15 residues. The germline CDR1 and CDR2 sequences are LGHDT and YNNKEL (reference sequence). The CDR3 region is CASSQDVAGGQPQHF. The CDR3 DNA follows: TGTGCCAGCAGCCAAGATGTGGCAGGGGGCCAGCCCCAGCATTTT.

J is TRBJ2-7 and V is TRBV6-1, with D possibly matching TRBD1 (6 bases). With 2 bases removed from V and 3 bases from J, the gap between germline ends came to 14 bases. The CDR3 covers 15 residues. Germline V gives CDR1 MNHNS, CDR2 SASEGT. CDR3 nucleotide sequence: TGTGCCAGCAGTGAATACAGACAGGAGTACTACGAGCAGTACTTC. Translation gives CASSEYRQEYYEQYF.

This chain connects TRBV5-6 to TRBJ1-4; 9 positions agree with TRBD1. The V gene's germline CDR1 is SGHDT and CDR2 YYEEEE. The trim removed 3 bases at V and 6 bases at J, leaving 3 bases unmatched. CDR3 size: 14 residues. CDR3 in DNA: TGTGCCAGCAGCTCCAGGACAGGGGATGAAAAACTGTTTTTT. Translating it yields CASSSRTGDEKLFF. The full variable domain, in which reference TRBV5-6 and TRBJ1-4 provide the parts outside the CDR3, is DAGVTQSPTHLIKTRGQQVTLRCSPKSGHDTVSWYQQALGQGPQFIFQYYEEEERQRGNFPDRFSGHQFPNYSSELNVNALLLGDSALYLCASSSRTGDEKLFFGSGTQLSVL.

The V gene is TRBV25-1, the J gene TRBJ1-1; 9 bases agree with TRBD1. The CDR3 spans 16 residues. The trim removed 3 bases at V and 6 bases at J, leaving 11 bases unmatched. The germline V gene encodes CDR1 MGHDK and CDR2 SYGVNS. This chain's CDR3 is CASSDLGQGNLAEAFF. CDR3 nucleotide sequence: TGTGCCAGCAGTGATCTCGGACAGGGGAATCTGGCTGAAGCTTTCTTT.

This chain connects TRBV4-3 to TRBJ2-3; 8 positions match TRBD1. The CDR3 runs 15 residues. Germline V gene sequence: CDR1 LGHNA, CDR2 YSLEER. With 1 base clipped from V and 2 bases from J, the junction kept 2 bases outside the gene matches. The CDR3 coding sequence is TGCGCCAGCAGCCAAGGACAGGGGAACACAGATACGCAGTATTTT. As protein: CASSQGQGNTDTQYF.

This sequence joins TRBV2 and TRBJ2-5; D gene ambiguous. Germline V gene lookup returns CDR1 SNHLY and CDR2 FYNNEI. V lost 6 bases and J 5 bases, leaving 10 bases between the germline ends. The CDR3 has 12 amino acids. For the CDR3, the DNA is TGTGCCAGCAGAGAATCTAGGGAGACCCAGTACTTC. Protein product: CASRESRETQYF.

The rearrangement uses TRBV5-3 and TRBJ2-1, with D possibly matching TRBD1 (5 bases). TRBV5-3 is classed as an ORF, of uncertain function. Trimming took 4 bases from V and 0 from J, leaving 17 bases between them. CDR3 length equals 17 residues. This CDR3 reads CARSPTPTESSYNEQFF. The CDR3 bases are TGTGCCAGAAGCCCTACCCCGACAGAAAGCTCCTACAATGAGCAGTTCTTC.

The rearrangement uses TRBV7-9 and TRBJ1-6, with TRBD1 matching over 10 bases. Losses at the gene ends were 1 base for V and 8 bases for J; bases not matched to a gene: 5. The V gene's germline CDR1 is SEHNR and CDR2 FQNEAQ (reference sequence). The CDR3 sequence is 16 residues long. CDR3: CASSLETGGADSPLHF. For the CDR3, the DNA is TGTGCCAGCAGCTTAGAGACAGGGGGCGCGGATTCACCCCTCCACTTT.

The genes are TRBV7-3 and TRBJ2-1; TRBD2 agrees at 8 bases. CDR3 length: 15 residues. With 1 base clipped from V and 5 bases from J, the junction kept 4 bases outside the gene matches. The germline gives CDR1 SGHTA, CDR2 FQGTGA. The CDR3 DNA follows: TGTGCCAGCAGCTTAAGGGCGGGGGGACACAATGAGCAGTTCTTC. Protein sequence: CASSLRAGGHNEQFF.

The rearrangement uses TRBV6-5 and TRBJ2-5; D is unclear. The V and J ends lost 6 bases and 5 bases respectively, with 16 bases between them. The CDR3 is 14 residues long. Germline CDR1 and CDR2: MNHEY and SVGAGI. CDR3 amino acids: CASSRPDTRETQYF. DNA of the CDR3: TGTGCCAGCAGCCGACCCGACACCCGGGAGACCCAGTACTTC.